This TCR beta chain was observed in a study of T-cell reconstitution after alpha-beta-depleted transplantation in children. The TCRbeta library was prepared with unique molecular identifiers. TCRdb reanalysed the PCR reads using MiXCR and keeps one entry per CDR3 protein. Of 490,000 or so distinct CDR3 sequences in the sample, 9.5% to 15% were seen once. V trimming: 3 bases; J trimming: 2 bases; junction bases outside the gene matches: 5. This CDR3 region has 17 residues. Germline lookup yields CDR1 MNHEY and CDR2 SMNVEV (reference sequence). This clonotype was seen repeatedly, ten times or more. V usage is TRBV27 and J usage is TRBJ2-3; 13 bases fit TRBD2. Sequenced here: PBMCs from the stem cell graft donor, sampled from the stem cell graft. This TCR derives from a human donor who donated a stem cell graft to a child with combined immunodeficiency. This CDR3 is CASSFWGLAGITDTQYF. DNA of the CDR3: TGTGCCAGCAGTTTCTGGGGACTAGCGGGGATCACAGATACGCAGTATTTT.